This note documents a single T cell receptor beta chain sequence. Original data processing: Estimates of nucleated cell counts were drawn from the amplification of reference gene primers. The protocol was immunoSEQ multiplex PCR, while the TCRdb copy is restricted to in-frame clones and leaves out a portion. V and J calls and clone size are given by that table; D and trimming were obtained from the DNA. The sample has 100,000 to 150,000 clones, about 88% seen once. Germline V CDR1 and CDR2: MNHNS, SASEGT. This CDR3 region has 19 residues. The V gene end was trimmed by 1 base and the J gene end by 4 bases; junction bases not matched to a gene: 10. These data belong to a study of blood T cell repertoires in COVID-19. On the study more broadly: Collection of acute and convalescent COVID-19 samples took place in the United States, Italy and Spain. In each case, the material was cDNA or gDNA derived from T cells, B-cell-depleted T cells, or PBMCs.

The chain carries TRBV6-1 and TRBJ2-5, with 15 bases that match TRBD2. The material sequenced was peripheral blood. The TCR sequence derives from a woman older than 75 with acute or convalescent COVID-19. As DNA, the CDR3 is TGTGCCAGCAGTGAAGTTGGGACTAGCGGGGGGTTTTTAAGAGAGACCCAGTACTTC. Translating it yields CASSEVGTSGGFLRETQYF.